One sample yielded the 27 T cell receptor beta chains listed below, sequenced in a study of metastatic and nonmetastatic thyroid tumors (dated by TCRdb to 2019 to 2021). No treatment had been received by any patient before thyroid surgery. The method was PCR. Sequencing relied on an Illumina HiSeq 4000. TCRdb ran its own pipeline on the public reads, namely fastp trimming at Q25 and MiXCR clone calling, and kept in-frame beta chains. The sample table lists around 34,000 clones, 20% to 25% of them with a count of one. Around 3% of the sample rests with the top ten. Sequencing was performed on tumor tissue. The receptors stem from a male donor with papillary thyroid cancer or a benign thyroid nodule (not recorded which). Some clones in this sample may be carry-over from other donors' samples.

This clone was observed a few times. The CDR3 nucleotides are TGTGCCAGCAGCCCAGGACATCCCACAGATACGCAGTATTTT. As protein: CASSPGHPTDTQYF. The V call is TRBV5-4, the J call TRBJ2-3; D may be TRBD1 (5 bases). Trimming stripped 4 bases from V and 2 bases from J, with 11 bases between. This CDR3 comprises 14 residues. Germline CDR1 reads SGHNT; CDR2 reads YYREEE (reference sequence).

There are many counts of this clone. This sequence joins TRBV5-1 and TRBJ2-7; possibly TRBD2 for D (5 bases). The germline CDR1 and CDR2 sequences are SGHRS and YFSETQ. The CDR3 runs to 12 residues. V dropped 4 bases and J dropped 4 bases, with 9 bases sitting between them. The CDR3 reads CASSATGYEQYF. CDR3 DNA sequence: TGCGCCAGCAGCGCTACGGGGTACGAGCAGTACTTC.

The rearrangement links TRBV29-1 to TRBJ2-7; D gene ambiguous. The germline CDR1 and CDR2 sequences are SQVTM and ANQGSEA. The CDR3 has 11 residues. V was shortened by 8 bases and J by 3 bases, with 11 bases between the two germline ends. Here the CDR3 reads CSIRDGYEQYF. Written as DNA, the CDR3 is TGCAGCATCCGCGACGGCTACGAGCAGTACTTC.

This clone showed up many times. This chain connects TRBV5-4 to TRBJ2-5; D is ambiguous. V shed 4 bases and J shed 5 bases, with 9 bases lying between them. The germline gives CDR1 SGHNT, CDR2 YYREEE (reference sequence). The CDR3 contains 12 residues. CDR3 residues: CASSPDWETQYF. The DNA of the CDR3 is TGTGCCAGCAGCCCCGACTGGGAGACCCAGTACTTC.

The J gene is TRBJ2-7, the V gene TRBV5-1, with no clear D. V was shortened by 1 base and J by 1 base, with 3 bases between the two germline ends. This CDR3 contains 12 residues. CDR1 is SGHRS, CDR2 YFSETQ, per germline. CDR3 loop: CASSLSSYEQYF. In nucleotides, the CDR3 is TGCGCCAGCAGCTTGTCTTCCTACGAGCAGTACTTC. The whole variable domain, remainder taken from reference TRBV5-1 and TRBJ2-7, is KAGVTQTPRYLIKTRGQQVTLSCSPISGHRSVSWYQQTPGQGLQFLFEYFSETQRNKGNFPGRFSGRQFSNSRSEMNVSTLELGDSALYLCASSLSSYEQYFGPGTRLTVT.

This clone came up a few times. The chain joins TRBV20-1 to TRBJ2-5; 10 nucleotides line up with TRBD1. Germline loops: CDR1 DFQATT, CDR2 SNEGSKA (reference sequence). The CDR3 has 15 amino acids. Trimming removed 5 bases from V and 6 bases from J; junction bases left unmatched: 12. As DNA, the CDR3 is TGCAGTGCTCAAGACCGGGACAGGGGAGTGAAGACCCAGTACTTC. This codes for CSAQDRDRGVKTQYF.

This clone qualifies as medium-sized. This chain connects TRBV6-1 to TRBJ1-1, with D hard to call. V dropped 0 bases and J dropped 3 bases, with 20 bases sitting between them. Germline V gene data show CDR1 as MNHNS and CDR2 as SASEGT. The CDR3 loop spans 18 amino acids. The CDR3 DNA reads as TGTGCCAGCAGTGAAGCGTATCCGGGTCTCAGGTGGGACACTGAAGCTTTCTTT. Its protein product is CASSEAYPGLRWDTEAFF.

This clone was found many times. The chain uses TRBV5-4 and TRBJ2-1; no reliable D call. Germline CDR1 is SGHNT and CDR2 is YYREEE (reference sequence). V gave up 0 bases and J gave up 0 bases, with 7 bases separating them. This CDR3 has 15 residues. The CDR3 coding sequence is TGTGCCAGCAGCTTGGGTGTGGACTCCTACAATGAGCAGTTCTTC. Its translation: CASSLGVDSYNEQFF.

This clone was observed many times. This chain connects TRBV29-1 to TRBJ2-7; D is perhaps TRBD1 (6 bases). This CDR3 has 12 residues. Germline CDR1 and CDR2: SQVTM and ANQGSEA. This CDR3 reads CPPWAGVYEQYF. The CDR3 region has the DNA TGCCCTCCCTGGGCAGGGGTGTACGAGCAGTACTTC.

In this sample, this clone turned up a few times. Since the CDR3 does not end with the conserved phenylalanine or tryptophan, this likely comes from a read error. The rearrangement joins TRBV4-3 to TRBJ2-1; D is uncertain. CDR1 is LGHNA, CDR2 YSLEER, per germline. The V and J ends lost 2 bases and 6 bases respectively, with 5 bases between them. The CDR3 length is 12 residues. The CDR3, as DNA: TGCGCCAGCAGCCAAAGCCGCAATGAGCAGTTCCTC. Its protein is CASSQSRNEQFL.

This clone came up a few times. The chain is built from TRBV6-4 and TRBJ1-5; the D is unclear. V lost 6 bases and J lost 4, with 13 bases in between. CDR3 length: 14 residues. Germline V gene lookup returns CDR1 MRHNA and CDR2 SNTAGT. CDR3 protein: CASRREQCNQPQHF. DNA of the CDR3: TGTGCCAGCAGGAGAGAACAGTGTAATCAGCCCCAGCATTTT.

Comment on this clone: The junction shows a germline mismatch at one end, possibly a read error. This chain uses TRBV7-9 with TRBJ2-7, with D perhaps matching TRBD1 or TRBD2 (5 bases each). This CDR3 region has 12 residues. The germline CDR1 and CDR2 sequences are SEHNR and FQNEAQ (reference sequence). The CDR3 region has the DNA TGTGCCAGCATCTTAGTTGGGGGCGAGCAGTACTTC. This codes for CASILVGGEQYF.

On this clone itself: The junction shows a germline mismatch at one end, possibly a read error. V is TRBV7-3 and J is TRBJ2-1; tentative D call: TRBD1 (5 bases). The CDR3 extends over 14 amino acids. Germline V lookup: CDR1 SGHTA, CDR2 FQGTGA. The DNA for the CDR3 is TGTGCCAGCATCTTATCAGGGAATCACAATGAGCAGTTCTTC. It codes for CASILSGNHNEQFF.

This clone was picked up many times. The chain couples TRBV20-1 to TRBJ2-5; 10 nucleotides match TRBD2. This CDR3 comprises 14 residues. Germline-derived CDR1 and CDR2 are DFQATT and SNEGSKA (reference sequence). The V segment lost 3 bases and the J segment 3 bases; nucleotides outside the gene matches: 4. DNA for the CDR3: TGCAGTGCTAGTGATCTAGCGGGGGAAGAGACCCAGTACTTC. Protein product: CSASDLAGEETQYF.

This sequence joins TRBV27 and TRBJ2-7; TRBD1 matches at 8 bases. CDR3 length equals 13 residues. CDR1 is MNHEY, CDR2 SMNVEV, per germline (reference sequence). With 0 bases clipped from V and 6 bases from J, the junction kept 1 base outside the gene matches. The CDR3 coding sequence is TGTGCCAGCAGTTTATCGGACAGGGCCGAGCAGTACTTC. Its protein product is CASSLSDRAEQYF.

In this sample, this clone turned up many times. The chain couples TRBV7-8 to TRBJ2-4, with 8 positions matching TRBD1. CDR3 length equals 14 residues. J lost 7 bases, V lost 5 bases, and 7 bases had no gene match. Germline V gene lookup returns CDR1 SGHVS and CDR2 FQNEAQ. CDR3 sequence: CASSSTGGWNIQYF. The CDR3 region has the DNA TGTGCCAGCAGCAGTACAGGGGGATGGAACATTCAGTACTTC.

Many counts were recorded for this clone. This clone may be a read error of a much larger clone one base away. The CDR3 ends on some other residue instead of the conserved phenylalanine or tryptophan, so this is likely a read error. The V call is TRBV24-1, the J call TRBJ2-2; 10 bases agree with TRBD1. Germline trimming cut 1 base from V and 3 bases from J; bases unmatched to any gene: 10. The CDR3 extends over 19 amino acids. Germline-derived CDR1 and CDR2 are KGHDR and SFDVKD. Here the CDR3 DNA reads TGTGCCACCAGTGATTTACCGACAGGGGGCGGATGGGACACCGGGGAGCTGTTTATT. It encodes CATSDLPTGGGWDTGELFI.

By proportion, this clone is medium-sized. J is TRBJ2-7 and V is TRBV7-9; 7 bases map to TRBD1. Losses at the gene ends were 6 bases for V and 6 bases for J; bases not matched to a gene: 8. This CDR3 is 13 amino acids long. Germline V gives CDR1 SEHNR, CDR2 FQNEAQ (reference sequence). CDR3 loop: CASRQGPGGEQYF. The CDR3 DNA reads TGTGCCAGCAGACAGGGGCCAGGGGGCGAGCAGTACTTC.

This clone was counted between two and nine times. The chain is built from TRBV19 and TRBJ1-2, with TRBD1 as a possible D gene (5 bases). Trimming pared 7 bases from V and 8 bases from J, leaving 17 bases between. This CDR3 is 13 amino acids long. CDR1 and CDR2 from the germline V gene are LNHDA and SQIVND (reference sequence). CDR3 region: CASTCRANDGYTF. The CDR3 bases are TGTGCCAGTACCTGCAGGGCCAATGACGGCTACACCTTC.

This chain uses TRBV6-1 with TRBJ2-7; 9 bases are shared with TRBD2. The CDR3 is made up of 13 amino acids. Germline trimming cut 5 bases from V and 4 bases from J; bases unmatched to any gene: 3. CDR1 is MNHNS, CDR2 SASEGT, per germline. The CDR3 nucleotides are TGTGCCAGCAGTATGCGGGAGGGTTACGAGCAGTACTTC. Translating it yields CASSMREGYEQYF.

Judged by abundance, this clone is medium-sized. The CDR3 DNA is TGTGCCACTACCAGCGGGGCAAGCACAGATACGCAGTATTTT. Residues: CATTSGASTDTQYF. The rearrangement joins TRBV6-1 to TRBJ2-3; 7 bases line up with TRBD2. Germline loops: CDR1 MNHNS, CDR2 SASEGT. The CDR3 contains 14 residues. After removal of 10 bases from V and 0 bases from J, the junction contained 7 bases not matched to a gene.

This clone was detected many times. The chain couples TRBV20-1 to TRBJ2-7; 10 nucleotides align to TRBD2. Germline-derived CDR1 and CDR2 are DFQATT and SNEGSKA (reference sequence). The trim removed 4 bases at V and 6 bases at J, leaving 3 bases unmatched. The CDR3 sequence is 12 residues long. CDR3 region: CSAKREGLEQYF. CDR3 coding DNA: TGCAGTGCTAAGCGGGAGGGCCTCGAGCAGTACTTC.

Notes on this clone: One end of the junction does not line up with germline, which may come from a read error. The genes are TRBV20-1 and TRBJ2-7; TRBD1 might be the D (5 bases). This CDR3 has 12 residues. CDR1 and CDR2 from the germline V gene are DFQATT and SNEGSKA (reference sequence). The CDR3 loop reads CSSRQWRYEQYF. CDR3 in DNA: TGCAGTTCTAGACAGTGGCGTTACGAGCAGTACTTC.

This clone has at least ten counts. V is TRBV6-1 and J is TRBJ1-1; D unclear. V shed 2 bases and J shed 4 bases, with 8 bases lying between them. The CDR3 totals 13 residues. Looked up from germline, CDR1 is MNHNS and CDR2 is SASEGT. CDR3 sequence (DNA): TGTGCCAGCAGTGAAAAGGAGGGCACTGAAGCTTTCTTT. Protein: CASSEKEGTEAFF.

The gene calls are TRBV11-1 and TRBJ1-1, with 7 positions matching TRBD1. The CDR3 runs 16 residues. V lost 1 base to trimming and J lost 0 bases; unmatched junction nucleotides: 5. Germline V lookup: CDR1 SGHAT, CDR2 FQDESV (reference sequence). For the CDR3, the DNA is TGTGCCAGCAGCTTAGTGCCCGGGACAGTGAACACTGAAGCTTTCTTT. It translates to CASSLVPGTVNTEAFF.

V and J are TRBV5-1 and TRBJ2-7; D gene uncertain. The CDR3 totals 12 residues. The V gene's germline CDR1 is SGHRS and CDR2 YFSETQ. Trimming shortened V by 1 base and J by 7 bases, and 9 bases separated the two germline ends. The CDR3 nucleotides read TGCGCCAGCAGCTTGAATTTGCGTGAGCAGTACTTC. Protein: CASSLNLREQYF.

This clone was detected many times. The CDR3 spells CATSRAGTESYEQYF. CDR3 nucleotide sequence: TGTGCCACCAGCAGGGCCGGGACGGAATCCTACGAGCAGTACTTC. J is TRBJ2-7 and V is TRBV15; D possibly uses TRBD1 or TRBD2 (5 bases each). The CDR3 loop spans 15 amino acids. CDR1 and CDR2 (germline): LNHNV, YYDKDF (reference sequence). Between the trimmed V and J ends, which lost 3 bases and 1 base, there was a span of 13 bases.